The clone carrying this T cell receptor (beta chain) was seen only once. The data are from a study of blood T cell repertoires in COVID-19. Study-level background: The United States, Italy and Spain provided the acute and convalescent COVID-19 samples.

Germline values: CDR1 LNHDA, CDR2 SQIVND (reference sequence). Trimming removed 1 base from V and 4 bases from J, with 17 bases in between. The CDR3 contains 17 residues. Here immunoSEQ multiplex PCR was the method, and the copy in TCRdb shows in-frame clones only, minus some. Among a few hundred thousand clones listed, roughly four fifths were seen once. The chain is built from TRBV19 and TRBJ1-5, with D possibly being TRBD1 (6 bases). Source material: peripheral blood. The clonotype originates from a human donor with acute or convalescent COVID-19. The donor label of this sample is uncertain. CDR3 bases: TGTGCCAGTAGTATAGTTATGACTGACAGGAAAAATCAGCCCCAGCATTTT. It specifies CASSIVMTDRKNQPQHF.